This is a list of T cell receptor beta chains from one sample in a study of blood T cell repertoires in COVID-19. Repertoires were generated with immunoSEQ multiplex PCR, while TCRdb's copy carries only in-frame clones and drops some. This repertoire shows around 130,000 clones, almost 85% found once; its top ten account for about 12%. The sample was peripheral blood. These receptors came from a woman in her thirties who had recovered from COVID-19. Both conserved end residues are part of each CDR3. D genes are given only for firm matches. Where a row states a size, it is once, few, many or the class of an expanded clone; other rows omit it.

clone_size	cdr3_length	d_call	j_call	v_call	cdr3_aa	cdr3_nt
-	14	TRBD1	TRBJ1-2	TRBV19	CASRNGQGYYGYTF	TGTGCCTCTCGAAACGGACAGGGTTACTATGGCTACACCTTC
-	15	-	TRBJ1-2	TRBV6-6	CASSYGQGRDYGYTF	TGTGCCAGCAGTTACGGTCAGGGAAGGGACTATGGCTACACCTTC
-	16	-	TRBJ1-4	TRBV11-2	CASSLDRAAGNEKLFF	TGTGCCAGCAGCTTAGATCGGGCAGCGGGGAATGAAAAACTGTTTTTT
few	12	TRBD1	TRBJ1-2	TRBV6-6	CASSQGAYGYTF	TGTGCCAGCAGCCAGGGGGCCTATGGCTACACCTTC
once	13	TRBD1	TRBJ2-7	TRBV6-5	CASKLTGVLEQYF	TGTGCCAGCAAACTAACAGGGGTCCTAGAGCAGTACTTC
-	12	TRBD1	TRBJ1-5	TRBV15	CAIGQAGQPQHF	TGTGCCATAGGACAGGCTGGTCAGCCCCAGCATTTT
-	13	-	TRBJ2-3	TRBV11-2	CASSPQGTDTQYF	TGTGCCAGCAGCCCACAGGGCACAGATACGCAGTATTTT
-	15	-	TRBJ1-2	TRBV2	CASSQKGLKGRGYTF	TGTGCCAGCAGCCAAAAGGGGCTTAAGGGCAGGGGCTACACCTTC
-	13	-	TRBJ1-1	TRBV5-1	CASRSGGNAEAFF	TGCGCCAGCAGGTCCGGGGGGAATGCTGAAGCTTTCTTT
-	14	-	TRBJ2-1	TRBV3-1/TRBV3-2	CASSRGGHDNEQFF	TGTGCCAGCAGCCGGGGGGGGCATGACAATGAGCAGTTCTTC
-	15	-	TRBJ2-7	TRBV3-1/TRBV3-2	CASSQDRRGSYEQYF	TGTGCCAGCAGCCAAGATCGACGGGGCTCCTACGAGCAGTACTTC